Sequencing of this T cell receptor beta chain was carried out in a study of beta chain features in type 1 diabetes (dated by TCRdb to the late 2010s). In terms of the full investigation: Mean age, gender distribution, total cell number and subset yield were not different between patients and healthy donors. Naive and central memory subsets were obtained from all 30 or so donors, but regulatory and stem cell-like memory subsets were isolated from only 8 patients and about 8 healthy donors. The study compared the TCRB repertoires of sorted circulating CD4+ T cell subsets in recently diagnosed type 1 diabetes patients with those in matched healthy donors. A total of 85 million to 110 million sorted cells were examined across all samples, and RNA yield correlated strongly with the number of cells per subset. Results and caveats for the whole study, not just this receptor: A moderate but significant shortening of TCRB CDR3 length was observed in type 1 diabetes patients in all four CD4+ subsets. Patients with type 1 diabetes made fewer insertions and deleted more nucleotides at VDJ recombination sites, implying thymic rearrangement abnormalities. Because the HLA sub-analyses included only small numbers of individuals, any influence of HLA type on TCRB rearrangement was left unresolved. The naive, central memory and regulatory TCRB repertoires appeared to resemble one another more closely among patients than among healthy donors. Shorter templates might have been favored by PCR, but patient and control samples were amplified and corrected together, so both groups would have been affected equally by any skew. Because cDNA was sequenced instead of genomic DNA, highly expressing activated cells could be over-represented, though the groups showed no difference in activation or CD3 levels.

This clone was observed a few times. What antigen it recognizes has not been identified. No qualities accompany the bases; no much larger clone lies one base away. The entire amount of isolated RNA was reverse transcribed using the High Capacity cDNA Reverse Transcription Kit, so the sequenced TCRB transcripts were expressed ones. Deep immunoSEQ sequencing was applied to naive, central memory and regulatory T cell samples, giving an average of about 3.8 million total reads per sample. Sorted cells were lysed in RLT buffer, and RNA was extracted using DNase-treated RNeasy Micro or Mini kits according to cell number. Each cell subset was processed on its own to prevent cross-contamination, while patient and healthy donor samples were processed together. TCRB sequences were amplified from cDNA with the immunoSEQ multiplex PCR, producing 87-bp fragments spanning the CDR3 region. The amplicons were sequenced using the Illumina HiSeq platform. In the authors' own workflow: PCR bias was corrected computationally using synthetic template baselines, and reads within Hamming distance 2 were collapsed, with unmergeable singletons discarded. Reads were aligned to IMGT to assign V, D and J genes, CDR3 length, and insertions or deletions at six rearrangement sites. Clonotype counts were normalized to sorted cell number within each subset before computing true diversity and Gini coefficients with the tcR R package. The overlap coefficient, calculated on TCRB nucleotide sequences, was used to measure repertoire sharing. As a proxy for the pre-selection repertoire, out-of-frame TCRB sequences from naive cells were analyzed. TCRdb re-hosts the immuneACCESS table, in-frame sequences only. Its copies lack some clones; in the studies checked, an unresolved V gene accounts for under half of them, and the cause for the rest is not known. From that table come the V and J calls and clone size; the DNA was used to work out D and trimming. For this sample there are a few hundred thousand clones; 13% appear just once. The biggest ten clones account for roughly 0.015% of the sample.

The CDR3 runs 15 amino acids, cysteine and phenylalanine included. Only CDR3 DNA is held: 45 bases, read in frame from base 1. Compared with germline, V lacks 0 bases and J lacks 0 bases; bases without a gene match: 3. As encoded in the germline V gene, CDR1 is SGDLS while CDR2 is YYNGEE. Each donor gave one peripheral blood draw, approximately 110 mL on average, collected into heparinised tubes. A BD FACSAria II and a panel including CD45RO, CCR7, CD25, CD127, CD95 and CD27 were used to sort naive, central memory, regulatory and stem cell-like memory CD4+ T cells. A purity above 95% was achieved for all sorted populations. PBMCs were isolated immediately by Lymphoprep density gradient centrifugation and stained directly without culture. So that batch effects would be minimized, each experiment stained and sorted samples in pairs, pairing one healthy donor with one patient.

Specimen: naive CD4+ T cells from blood. The cell subset or site label on this specimen signifies: true naive CD4+ T cells. In this chain, TRBV9 is recombined with TRBJ2-7, and 7 bases in between align with TRBD2. The clonotype comes from a woman between 18 and 29 years old with type 1 diabetes. The DNA sequence is TGTGCCAGCAGCGTAGGAGCGGGGAGCTCCTACGAGCAGTACTTC. Its protein is CASSVGAGSSYEQYF. The entire variable domain, with the stretches around the CDR3 drawn from the reference TRBV9 and TRBJ2-7 proteins, is DSGVTQTPKHLITATGQRVTLRCSPRSGDLSVYWYQQSLDQGLQFLIQYYNGEERAKGNILERFSAQQFPDLHSELNLSSLELGDSALYFCASSVGAGSSYEQYFGPGTRLTVT.